This T cell receptor (beta chain) originates from a study of long-term antiretroviral therapy in people with HIV. A v3.0 immunoSEQ assay was performed at survey level. Using immunoSEQ multiplex PCR, the repertoire was profiled, and TCRdb retains in-frame clones only, with some absent. This sample carries about 21,000 clones, around 84% of them seen once, and the ten largest clones take nearly 3.5%. The CDR3 has 15 amino acids. CDR1 is GTSNPN and CDR2 is SVGIG in the germline V gene (reference sequence). V dropped 4 bases and J dropped 4; count of bases not matched to a gene: 8. This sequence joins TRBV30 and TRBJ2-5, with 11 nucleotides matching TRBD2. This TCR was sampled from a woman aged 50 to 60 with HIV. Sequencing was performed on unsorted PBMCs, taken 1.9 years after starting antiretroviral therapy. The CDR3 reads CAWKRGSGGGETQYF. CDR3 sequence (DNA): TGTGCCTGGAAAAGAGGTAGCGGGGGGGGAGAGACCCAGTACTTC.